Below are 24 T cell receptor beta chains sequenced from a single sample in a study of lymphopenia after photon versus proton radiotherapy. Only in-frame clones appear in the TCRdb table, and some are missing; sequencing was by immunoSEQ multiplex PCR. This table holds about 62,000 clones, 87% found once. Sequencing was performed on peripheral blood, taken from a patient treated with proton-based radiotherapy. These receptors all stem from an elderly man with esophageal cancer.

V gene TRBV4-3 combines with J gene TRBJ1-3; TRBD1 is a possible D gene (6 bases). The CDR3 covers 15 residues. Trimming took 4 bases from V and 0 from J, leaving 10 bases between them. Germline V CDR1 and CDR2: LGHNA, YSLEER. The CDR3, as DNA: TGCGCCAGCAGCCCCGACAGGCGCTCTGGAAACACCATATATTTT. It translates to CASSPDRRSGNTIYF.

This clone was observed a single time. The chain combines TRBV29-1 with TRBJ2-4; no firm D call. Germline lookup yields CDR1 SQVTM and CDR2 ANQGSEA. Trimming removed 7 bases from V and 0 bases from J, with 10 bases in between. CDR3 length: 13 residues. The CDR3 nucleotides read TGCAGCGCCGCCCTACAAGCCAAAAACATTCAGTACTTC. It is translated as CSAALQAKNIQYF.

The chain joins TRBV6-5 to TRBJ1-1; 9 bases line up with TRBD1. CDR1 MNHEY and CDR2 SVGAGI come from the germline V gene. V lost 2 bases and J lost 4; bases outside the gene matches: 2. This CDR3 is 14 amino acids long. CDR3 in amino acids: CASSYTDRGTEAFF. CDR3 in DNA: TGTGCCAGCAGTTACACGGACAGGGGCACTGAAGCTTTCTTT.

The V call is TRBV11-2, the J call TRBJ2-2; 7 bases agree with TRBD2. CDR1 and CDR2 (germline): SGHAT, FQNNGV. V trimming: 0 bases; J trimming: 11 bases; junction bases outside the gene matches: 12. The CDR3 length is 16 residues. The CDR3 DNA follows: TGTGCCAGCAGCTTAGAGTTTGGGCTAGCGGAGAAAGAGCTGTTTTTT. Protein sequence: CASSLEFGLAEKELFF.

The chain recombines TRBV5-4 with TRBJ2-7; D is undetermined. V dropped 1 base and J dropped 3 bases, with 17 bases sitting between them. CDR1 and CDR2 from the germline V gene are SGHNT and YYREEE (reference sequence). This CDR3 comprises 16 residues. The CDR3 DNA follows: TGTGCCAGCAGCTTGTTGCCCGGAGCGAACCTCTACGAGCAGTACTTC. It yields the protein CASSLLPGANLYEQYF.

This chain links TRBV6-5 with TRBJ1-1, with D possibly being TRBD1 (5 bases). The length of the CDR3 is 14 residues. Trimming took 6 bases from V and 1 from J, leaving 12 bases between them. From germline, CDR1 is MNHEY and CDR2 SVGAGI. This chain's CDR3 is CASSPGLPNTEAFF. Here the CDR3 DNA reads TGTGCCAGCAGCCCGGGACTCCCGAACACTGAAGCTTTCTTT.

The chain employs TRBV11-2 and TRBJ2-7, with TRBD1 matching over 8 bases. The V gene's germline CDR1 is SGHAT and CDR2 FQNNGV. Trimming at V came to 3 bases and at J to 6 bases, leaving 4 bases not matched to a gene. The CDR3 has 13 residues. The CDR3 sequence: CASSFQGAGEQYF. CDR3 DNA: TGTGCCAGCAGCTTTCAGGGGGCCGGCGAGCAGTACTTC.

This clone was recorded once. This chain joins TRBV5-1 and TRBJ2-2; possible D gene TRBD1, 6 bases. V dropped 0 bases and J dropped 7 bases, with 7 bases sitting between them. Germline V gives CDR1 SGHRS, CDR2 YFSETQ. CDR3 length equals 13 residues. CDR3 DNA: TGCGCCAGCAGCTTGGAAGGGGGCGGGGAGCTGTTTTTT. Protein product: CASSLEGGGELFF.

The chain joins TRBV10-3 to TRBJ2-7, with a weak D call TRBD1 (6 bases). The V end was cut by 3 bases, the J end by 2 bases, with 11 bases between. Germline CDR1 and CDR2: ENHRY and SYGVKD. There are 14 residues in the CDR3. The CDR3 spells CAISERGQTYEQYF. CDR3 nucleotides: TGTGCCATCAGTGAAAGGGGACAAACCTACGAGCAGTACTTC.

This chain uses TRBV4-3 with TRBJ2-1; D may be TRBD1 (6 bases). Looked up from germline, CDR1 is LGHNA and CDR2 is YSLEER. The CDR3 extends over 15 amino acids. Trimming cost V 0 bases and J 10 bases, with 16 bases left between them. The CDR3, as DNA: TGCGCCAGCAGCCAAGAAGGGGGAGAGCCCCCGGAGCAGTTCTTC. Protein product: CASSQEGGEPPEQFF.

The CDR3 sequence is CASSLVRVDGYTF. CDR3 DNA: TGTGCCAGCAGCTTGGTTAGGGTTGATGGCTACACCTTC. V gene TRBV11-2 combines with J gene TRBJ1-2, with unresolved D. The CDR3 is 13 amino acids. Trimming took off 3 bases at V and 6 bases at J, with 11 bases between the two ends. CDR1 and CDR2 from the germline V gene are SGHAT and FQNNGV.

J is TRBJ2-3 and V is TRBV29-1, with D perhaps TRBD1 or TRBD2 (5 bases each). The germline V gene encodes CDR1 SQVTM and CDR2 ANQGSEA. This CDR3 comprises 13 residues. Trimming pared 7 bases from V and 7 bases from J, leaving 18 bases between. The chain's CDR3 is CSGRWGGGNTQYF. Here the CDR3 DNA reads TGCAGCGGAAGGTGGGGCGGAGGAAATACGCAGTATTTT.

The chain joins TRBV30 to TRBJ1-3; D gene unclear. Per the germline V gene, CDR1 is GTSNPN and CDR2 is SVGIG (reference sequence). CDR3 size: 14 residues. V gave up 1 base and J gave up 0 bases, with 7 bases separating them. The CDR3 loop reads CAWSGSYSGNTIYF. The CDR3, as DNA: TGTGCCTGGAGTGGGTCTTACTCTGGAAACACCATATATTTT.

The CDR3 DNA reads as TGTGCCAGCAGCCAAGGACTAGCGGGGGCAGATACGCAGTATTTT. This encodes CASSQGLAGADTQYF. The chain carries TRBV4-2 and TRBJ2-3; 12 nucleotides line up with TRBD2. V lost 1 base to trimming and J lost 4 bases; unmatched junction nucleotides: 0. CDR3 size: 15 residues. Germline values: CDR1 LGHNA, CDR2 YNFKEQ.

The CDR3 reads CAINSGTGLTGANVLTF. DNA for the CDR3: TGTGCCATCAATTCGGGGACAGGGTTGACGGGGGCCAACGTCCTGACTTTC. The chain employs TRBV10-3 and TRBJ2-6, with 9 bases fitting TRBD1. Germline loops: CDR1 ENHRY, CDR2 SYGVKD. The CDR3 covers 17 residues. V was clipped by 7 bases and J by 4 bases; unmatched bases: 11.

J is TRBJ2-7 and V is TRBV9, with TRBD1 matching 7 bases. The CDR3 is 14 residues long. V dropped 4 bases and J dropped 2; count of bases not matched to a gene: 6. From germline, CDR1 is SGDLS and CDR2 YYNGEE. The CDR3 coding sequence is TGTGCCAGCAGCTCCCGACAGGGAGCCTACGAGCAGTACTTC. It translates to CASSSRQGAYEQYF.

V gene TRBV15 combines with J gene TRBJ1-1, with 8 bases matching TRBD1. This CDR3 is built from 14 residues. J was trimmed by 5 bases and V by 7 bases; bases with no gene match: 9. CDR1 is LNHNV, CDR2 YYDKDF, per germline (reference sequence). For the CDR3, the DNA is TGTGCCACCACAGGGGGCGCGGCGTATACTGAAGCTTTCTTT. Translated, it gives CATTGGAAYTEAFF. The full variable domain, in which reference TRBV15 and TRBJ1-1 provide the parts outside the CDR3, is DAMVIQNPRYQVTQFGKPVTLSCSQTLNHNVMYWYQQKSSQAPKLLFHYYDKDFNNEADTPDNFQSRRPNTSFCFLDIRSPGLGDTAMYLCATTGGAAYTEAFFGQGTRLTVV.

V and J are TRBV18 and TRBJ1-5; 10 positions match TRBD1. CDR1 is KGHSH, CDR2 LQKENI, per germline. There are 15 residues in the CDR3. Trimming cost V 3 bases and J 9 bases; bases outside gene matches: 8. CDR3 in amino acids: CASSPPGTGDRPQHF. The DNA of the CDR3 is TGTGCCAGCTCACCCCCCGGGACAGGGGATCGGCCCCAGCATTTT.

This sequence joins TRBV19 and TRBJ1-2; 9 nucleotides agree with TRBD1. Germline assignment: CDR1 LNHDA and CDR2 SQIVND (reference sequence). Germline trimming cut 3 bases from V and 3 bases from J; bases unmatched to any gene: 2. CDR3 length: 14 residues. The CDR3 spells CASSMWDRDYGYTF. The CDR3 DNA reads as TGTGCCAGTAGTATGTGGGACAGGGACTATGGCTACACCTTC.

This clone was seen a handful of times. This CDR3 reads CSAAQGRADSPLHF. CDR3 DNA: TGCAGCGCCGCTCAGGGACGGGCAGATTCACCCCTCCACTTT. The V call is TRBV29-1, the J call TRBJ1-6, with TRBD1 as a possible D gene (5 bases). CDR3 length: 14 amino acids. The V and J ends lost 7 bases and 8 bases respectively, with 18 bases between them. Germline-derived CDR1 and CDR2 are SQVTM and ANQGSEA. Together with reference TRBV29-1 and TRBJ1-6, the CDR3 gives the full variable domain: SAVISQKPSRDICQRGTSLTIQCQVDSQVTMMFWYRQQPGQSLTLIATANQGSEATYESGFVIDKFPISRPNLTFSTLTVSNMSPEDSSIYLCSAAQGRADSPLHFGNGTRLTVT.

The chain employs TRBV5-1 and TRBJ2-7, with TRBD2 matching 12 bases. Germline trimming cut 3 bases from V and 13 bases from J; bases unmatched to any gene: 8. CDR3 length: 13 amino acids. Per germline, CDR1 SGHRS and CDR2 YFSETQ. CDR3 protein: CASSSMTSGGQYF. The CDR3 bases are TGCGCCAGCAGCTCGATGACTAGCGGGGGCCAATACTTC.

Regarding this clone: Mismatch with germline at one junction end may stem from a read error. The chain carries TRBV7-2 and TRBJ2-7; 11 bases are a match to TRBD2. The CDR3 length is 15 residues. Germline V CDR1 and CDR2: SGHTA, FQGNSA. The CDR3: CASSLAGGTSYEQYF. In nucleotides, the CDR3 is TGTGCCAGCAGTTTAGCGGGAGGGACCTCCTACGAGCAGTACTTC.

The chain recombines TRBV18 with TRBJ1-2; D is undetermined. The CDR3 runs to 14 residues. The germline V gene has CDR1 KGHSH and CDR2 LQKENI. V was cut by 4 bases and J by 8 bases, with 17 bases left in between. In nucleotides, the CDR3 is TGTGCCAGCTCACAGGCAGGATCAGTGGACGGCTACACCTTC. Protein: CASSQAGSVDGYTF.

The chain links TRBV4-2 to TRBJ2-5, with TRBD2 matching 12 bases. The end of the DNA fits TRBJ2-7 better, so the J call may be wrong. The V gene's germline CDR1 is LGHNA and CDR2 YNFKEQ. The length of the CDR3 is 18 residues. CDR3 residues: CASSQARTSGVSSYEQYF. CDR3 bases: TGTGCCAGCAGCCAAGCCCGGACTAGCGGGGTAAGCTCCTACGAGCAGTACTTC.